What follows is one T cell receptor beta chain and its context. Its antigen is unidentified. TCRdb's copy holds only in-frame clones and misses some; the assay was immunoSEQ multiplex PCR. The sample gives about 100,000 clones, around 87% of which show up once; 4.2% is in the top ten. Trimming took off 7 bases at V and 5 bases at J, with 18 bases between the two ends. CDR3 length: 16 amino acids. Per germline, CDR1 MDHEN and CDR2 SYDVKM. The record originates from a study of T cell responses to AZD1222 COVID-19 vaccine. The study's findings and limits: Vaccine-associated CD4 TCRs ranged over spike, dominating at 160-218 and 743-854. A rise in Spike-specific TCR breadth and depth followed two AZD1222 doses. Unmutated variant regions reportedly attract nearly half of all spike-specific TCRs.

Source: peripheral blood, taken on day 0 of MenACWY control vaccination. This chain connects TRBV28 to TRBJ1-6, with D perhaps TRBD1 (5 bases). The receptor was isolated from an adult in good health. The CDR3 DNA follows: TGTGCCAGCACCAGTTTGGGACCGACGGATAATTCACCCCTCCACTTT. Translating gives CASTSLGPTDNSPLHF.